This T cell receptor (beta chain) was profiled in a study of shared clonotypes between healthy human individuals. Study background: Each donor's CD4 naive and CD4 memory cells filled three plates apiece, CD8 naive two, and CD8 memory one.

A remark on this clone: Its antigen is still unknown.

Study-wide results and caveats: Blood was the sole source, and tissue repertoires probably differ. Relative to their counterparts shared across all four donors, non-shared clonotypes exhibited diminished generation probabilities.

The CDR3 is made up of 14 amino acids. Germline CDR1 LNHNV, CDR2 YYDKDF (reference sequence). Trimming removed 1 base from V and 2 bases from J, with 6 bases in between. The DNA input per sorted-subset replicate PCR was roughly 0.2 ug, corresponding to tens of thousands of T cell genomes. Sequencing used immunoSEQ multiplex PCR; TCRdb keeps in-frame clones, though not all of them. This sample carries about 1.1 million clones, roughly 80% of them seen once, and the ten largest clones take approximately 0.95%. The rearrangement uses TRBV15 and TRBJ1-5; no firm D call. The sequence was collected from a man between 18 and 35 years old in good health. Some clones in this sample may be carry-over from other donors' samples. The sample consisted of memory CD4+ T cells from PBMCs. Noted subset: CD45RA-negative fraction. Here the CDR3 DNA reads TGTGCCACCAGCAGAGGTCGGGGCAATCAGCCCCAGCATTTT. Amino acid sequence: CATSRGRGNQPQHF.